This section outlines one TCR beta chain sequence together with its context. Its antigen is currently unknown. A J-beta primer mix and a sample-barcoded 5' primer were used in a second PCR of about 7 to 12 cycles. In TCRdb, the 5' RACE reads were re-called with MiXCR into one record per CDR3 protein. The sample records about 1.1 million distinct CDR3 sequences, roughly two fifths being singletons. This sample stems from a study of blood T cells in healthy people across ages. Looked up from germline, CDR1 is SGHRS and CDR2 is YFSETQ. The CDR3 totals 15 residues. The V and J ends lost 0 bases and 8 bases respectively, with 15 bases between them. Regarding the study as a whole: Roughly linear declines in TCR beta diversity per million T cells occurred with age.

This rearrangement joins TRBV5-1 to TRBJ2-1; D remains unclear. Sequencing was done on a sample of blood. The source of this sequence is a man aged 18 to 29 in good health. The CDR3 here is CASSLEVLNGHEQFF. CDR3 nucleotide sequence: TGCGCCAGCAGCTTGGAGGTTTTGAACGGCCATGAGCAGTTCTTC.